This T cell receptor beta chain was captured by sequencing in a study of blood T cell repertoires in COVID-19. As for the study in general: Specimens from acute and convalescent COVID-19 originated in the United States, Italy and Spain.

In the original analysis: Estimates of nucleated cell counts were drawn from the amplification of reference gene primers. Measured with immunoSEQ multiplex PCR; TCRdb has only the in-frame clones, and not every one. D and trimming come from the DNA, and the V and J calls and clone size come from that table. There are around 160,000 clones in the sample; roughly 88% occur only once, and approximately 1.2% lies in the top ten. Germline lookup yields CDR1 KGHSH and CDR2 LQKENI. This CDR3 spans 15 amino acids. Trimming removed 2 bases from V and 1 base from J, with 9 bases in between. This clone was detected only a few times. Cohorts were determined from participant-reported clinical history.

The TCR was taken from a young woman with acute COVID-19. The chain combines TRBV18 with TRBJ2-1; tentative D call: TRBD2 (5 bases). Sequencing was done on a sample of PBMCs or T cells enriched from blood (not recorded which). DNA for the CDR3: TGTGCCAGCTCACCAGAGACGGGGTCCTACAATGAGCAGTTCTTC. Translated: CASSPETGSYNEQFF.